A selection of T cell receptor beta chains follows, all from one sample in a study of blood T cell repertoires in COVID-19. Assay: immunoSEQ multiplex PCR; the TCRdb copy retains only in-frame clones and omits some. The repertoire holds around 150,000 clones, with 70% to 90% as singletons. Specimen: peripheral blood. The receptors derive from a middle-aged man with acute or convalescent COVID-19. The CDR3 runs from the conserved cysteine through the conserved F or W. Fields, in order: D gene, J gene, V gene, clone size, CDR3 protein, CDR3 DNA. The D gene is left open where the match is weak. Where a row states a size, it is once, few, many or the class of an expanded clone; other rows omit it.

>NA|TRBJ1-5|TRBV29-1|NA
CSVDDGHNQPQHF
TGCAGCGTTGACGACGGACACAATCAGCCCCAGCATTTT
>NA|TRBJ1-2|TRBV12-3/TRBV12-4|NA
CASSLGTDYGYTF
TGTGCCAGCAGTTTAGGGACAGACTATGGCTACACCTTC
>NA|TRBJ2-1|TRBV27|once
CASSLSIGVSYNEQFF
TGTGCCAGCAGTTTATCTATCGGGGTCTCCTACAATGAGCAGTTCTTC
>TRBD1|TRBJ2-7|TRBV6-2/TRBV6-3|NA
CASSYRQGLSFVHEQYF
TGTGCCAGCAGTTACCGACAGGGGTTGAGTTTTGTCCACGAGCAGTACTTC
>NA|TRBJ2-1|TRBV19|NA
CASSMNRYNEQFF
TGTGCCAGTAGTATGAACAGATACAATGAGCAGTTCTTC
>NA|TRBJ1-5|TRBV6-5|few
CASCSYSNQPQHF
TGTGCCAGCTGTTCTTATAGCAATCAGCCCCAGCATTTT
>TRBD1|TRBJ2-1|TRBV7-9|NA
CASSLRTGFANEQFF
TGTGCCAGCAGCTTACGGACAGGGTTCGCCAATGAGCAGTTCTTC
>NA|TRBJ2-1|TRBV5-5|NA
CASSLGTGSYNEQFF
TGTGCCAGCAGCTTGGGAACAGGGTCTTACAATGAGCAGTTCTTC
>TRBD2|TRBJ2-1|TRBV19|NA
CASSHRTSGVNEQFF
TGTGCCAGTAGTCATCGGACTAGCGGGGTCAATGAGCAGTTCTTC
>TRBD1|TRBJ2-7|TRBV28|NA
CATTDRVYEQYF
TGTGCCACTACGGACAGGGTTTACGAGCAGTACTTC
>NA|TRBJ2-1|TRBV18|NA
CASSPPGGSYNEQFF
TGTGCCAGCTCACCACCGGGGGGCTCCTACAATGAGCAGTTCTTC
>NA|TRBJ1-1|TRBV28|NA
CASGPTWGVEAFF
TGTGCCAGCGGGCCTACGTGGGGGGTTGAAGCTTTCTTT
>NA|TRBJ1-1|TRBV6-5|few
CATLMNTEAFF
TGTGCCACACTTATGAACACTGAAGCTTTCTTT
>TRBD1|TRBJ2-2|TRBV10-1|few
CASSARQGNTGELFF
TGCGCCAGCAGTGCTCGACAGGGCAACACCGGGGAGCTGTTTTTT
>TRBD2|TRBJ2-1|TRBV29-1|NA
CSAVKTSGALAYNEQFF
TGCAGCGCCGTCAAGACTAGCGGGGCGTTAGCTTACAATGAGCAGTTCTTC
>NA|TRBJ2-7|TRBV7-9|NA
CASSPYGNSRMGVSGEQYF
TGTGCCAGCAGCCCCTACGGGAACTCTCGTATGGGGGTTAGCGGCGAGCAGTACTTC
>NA|TRBJ1-1|TRBV7-6|NA
CASSLAQGLRTEAFF
TGTGCCAGCAGCTTAGCGCAGGGGTTGAGAACTGAAGCTTTCTTT
>TRBD1|TRBJ1-5|TRBV15|NA
CATSTGPGQKFDNQPQHF
TGTGCCACCAGCACGGGACCGGGACAGAAATTTGACAATCAGCCCCAGCATTTT
>NA|TRBJ1-3|TRBV9|once
CASSTGGASGNTIYF
TGTGCCAGCAGCACGGGGGGGGCTTCTGGAAACACCATATATTTT
>NA|TRBJ2-2|TRBV7-9|once
CASSRRDTNTGELFF
TGTGCCAGCAGTCGCCGGGACACCAACACCGGGGAGCTGTTTTTT
>NA|TRBJ1-6|TRBV6-5|NA
CASSYSRHGNGSPLHF
TGTGCCAGCAGTTACTCAAGACACGGGAATGGTTCACCCCTCCACTTT
>NA|TRBJ2-5|TRBV5-1|NA
CASSLDSRGETQYF
TGCGCCAGCAGCTTGGACTCGCGGGGAGAGACCCAGTACTTC
>TRBD1|TRBJ2-7|TRBV18|NA
CASSPNPGTGEQYF
TGTGCCAGCTCACCTAACCCAGGGACAGGGGAGCAGTACTTC
>NA|TRBJ1-2|TRBV20-1|NA
CLHGGDGYTF
TGCCTACACGGAGGGGATGGCTACACCTTC
>TRBD2|TRBJ2-2|TRBV27|NA
CASSFRTSWGSNTGELFF
TGTGCCAGCAGCTTTAGGACTAGCTGGGGATCGAACACCGGGGAGCTGTTTTTT
>NA|TRBJ1-1|TRBV5-1|NA
CASSLAYRMNTEAFF
TGCGCCAGCAGCTTGGCATACAGAATGAACACTGAAGCTTTCTTT
>NA|TRBJ1-1|TRBV7-2|NA
CASSRGQTNTEAFF
TGTGCCAGCAGCCGCGGGCAGACGAACACTGAAGCTTTCTTT